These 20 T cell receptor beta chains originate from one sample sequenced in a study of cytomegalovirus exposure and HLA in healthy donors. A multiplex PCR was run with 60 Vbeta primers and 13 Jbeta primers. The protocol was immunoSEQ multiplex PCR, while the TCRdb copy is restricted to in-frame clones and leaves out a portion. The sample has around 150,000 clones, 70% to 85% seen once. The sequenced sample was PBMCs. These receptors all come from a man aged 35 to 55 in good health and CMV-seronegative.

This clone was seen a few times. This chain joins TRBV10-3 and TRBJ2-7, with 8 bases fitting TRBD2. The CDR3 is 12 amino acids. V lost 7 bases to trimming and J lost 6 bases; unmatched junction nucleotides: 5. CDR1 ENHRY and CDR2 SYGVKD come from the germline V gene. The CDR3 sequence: CAITAGGGEQYF. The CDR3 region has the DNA TGTGCCATCACGGCGGGAGGAGGCGAGCAGTACTTC.

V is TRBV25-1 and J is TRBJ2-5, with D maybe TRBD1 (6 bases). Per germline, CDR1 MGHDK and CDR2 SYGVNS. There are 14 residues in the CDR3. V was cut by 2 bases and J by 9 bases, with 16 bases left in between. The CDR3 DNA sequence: TGTGCCAGCAGTGAACTCGGACCAGCAGGGGCCCAGTACTTC. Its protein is CASSELGPAGAQYF.

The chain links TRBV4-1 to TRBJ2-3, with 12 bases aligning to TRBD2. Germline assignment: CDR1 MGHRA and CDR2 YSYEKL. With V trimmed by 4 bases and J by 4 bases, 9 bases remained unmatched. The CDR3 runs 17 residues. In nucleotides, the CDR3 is TGCGCCAGCAGCCCCCAAGCCCTAGCGGGAGGGCCAGATACGCAGTATTTT. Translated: CASSPQALAGGPDTQYF.

In nucleotides, the CDR3 is TGCGCCAGCAGACGAACAGGGGGCGGGGATCAGCCCCAGCATTTT. Its protein product is CASRRTGGGDQPQHF. The chain links TRBV10-2 to TRBJ1-5; 9 nucleotides match TRBD1. The CDR3 runs 15 residues. V shed 6 bases and J 5 bases; nucleotides not matched to a gene: 8. From germline, CDR1 is WSHSY and CDR2 SAAADI.

CDR3: CASSPGSSGGLTDTQYF. CDR3 coding DNA: TGCGCCAGCAGCCCTGGATCTTCGGGAGGCCTCACAGATACGCAGTATTTT. This chain links TRBV5-1 with TRBJ2-3; 7 bases are a match to TRBD2. The CDR3 totals 17 residues. V lost 4 bases and J lost 2; bases outside the gene matches: 13. CDR1 SGHRS and CDR2 YFSETQ come from the germline V gene.

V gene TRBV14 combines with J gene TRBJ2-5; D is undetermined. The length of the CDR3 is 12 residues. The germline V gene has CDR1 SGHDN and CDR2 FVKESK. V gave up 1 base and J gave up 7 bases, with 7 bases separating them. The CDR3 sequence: CASSQVLRTQYF. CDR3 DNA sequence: TGTGCCAGCAGCCAAGTTCTTCGGACCCAGTACTTC. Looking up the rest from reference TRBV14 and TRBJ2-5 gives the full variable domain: EAGVTQFPSHSVIEKGQTVTLRCDPISGHDNLYWYRRVMGKEIKFLLHFVKESKQDESGMPNNRFLAERTGGTYSTLKVQPAELEDSGVYFCASSQVLRTQYFGPGTRLLVL.

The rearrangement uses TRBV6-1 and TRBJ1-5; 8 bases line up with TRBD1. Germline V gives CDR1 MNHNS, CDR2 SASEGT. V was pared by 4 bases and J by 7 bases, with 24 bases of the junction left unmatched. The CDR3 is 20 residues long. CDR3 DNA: TGTGCCAGCAGTGGAAGGGCCGGGGAACAGGGGGGGATGACAGCCCAGCCCCAGCATTTT. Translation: CASSGRAGEQGGMTAQPQHF.

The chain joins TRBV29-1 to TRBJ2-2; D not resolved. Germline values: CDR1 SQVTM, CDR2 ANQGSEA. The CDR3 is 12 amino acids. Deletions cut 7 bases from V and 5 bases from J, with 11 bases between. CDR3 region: CSGSDKTGELFF. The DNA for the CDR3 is TGCAGCGGGTCTGACAAAACCGGGGAGCTGTTTTTT.

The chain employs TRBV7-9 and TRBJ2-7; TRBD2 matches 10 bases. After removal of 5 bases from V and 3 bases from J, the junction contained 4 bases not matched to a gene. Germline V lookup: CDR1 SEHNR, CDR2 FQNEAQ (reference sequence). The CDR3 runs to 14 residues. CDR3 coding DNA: TGTGCCAGCAGCCAACTAGCGGGGCTCTACGAGCAGTACTTC. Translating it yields CASSQLAGLYEQYF.

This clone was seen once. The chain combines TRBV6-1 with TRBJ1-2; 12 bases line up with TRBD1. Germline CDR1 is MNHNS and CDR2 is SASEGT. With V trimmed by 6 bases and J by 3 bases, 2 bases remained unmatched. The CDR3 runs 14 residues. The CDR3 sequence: CASRGTGGYYGYTF. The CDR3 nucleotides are TGTGCCAGCAGAGGGACAGGGGGCTACTATGGCTACACCTTC.

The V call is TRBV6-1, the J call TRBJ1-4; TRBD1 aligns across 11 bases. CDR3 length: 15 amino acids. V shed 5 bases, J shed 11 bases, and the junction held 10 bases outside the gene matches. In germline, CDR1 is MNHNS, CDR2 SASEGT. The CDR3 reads CASSQPRDRGKKLFF. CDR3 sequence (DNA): TGTGCCAGCAGTCAACCCCGGGACAGGGGGAAGAAACTGTTTTTT.

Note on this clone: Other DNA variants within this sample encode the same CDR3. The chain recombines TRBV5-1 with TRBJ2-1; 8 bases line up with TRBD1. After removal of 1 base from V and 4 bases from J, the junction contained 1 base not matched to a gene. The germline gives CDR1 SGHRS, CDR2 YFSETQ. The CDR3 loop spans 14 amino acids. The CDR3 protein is CASSLTGGYNEQFF. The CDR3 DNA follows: TGCGCCAGCAGCTTGACAGGGGGGTACAATGAGCAGTTCTTC.

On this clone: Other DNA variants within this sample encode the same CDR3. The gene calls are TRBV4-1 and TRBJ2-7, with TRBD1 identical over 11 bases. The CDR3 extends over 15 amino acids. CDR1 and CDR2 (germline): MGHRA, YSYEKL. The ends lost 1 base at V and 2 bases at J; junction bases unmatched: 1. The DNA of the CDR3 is TGCGCCAGCAGCCAAGCGGGACAGGGGGCCTACGAGCAGTACTTC. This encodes CASSQAGQGAYEQYF.

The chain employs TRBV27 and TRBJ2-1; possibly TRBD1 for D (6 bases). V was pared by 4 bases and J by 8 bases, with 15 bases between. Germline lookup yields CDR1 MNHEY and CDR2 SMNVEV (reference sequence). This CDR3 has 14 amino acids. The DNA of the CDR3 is TGTGCCAGCAGTTACCGGGACATGTTCTATGAGCAGTTCTTC. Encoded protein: CASSYRDMFYEQFF.

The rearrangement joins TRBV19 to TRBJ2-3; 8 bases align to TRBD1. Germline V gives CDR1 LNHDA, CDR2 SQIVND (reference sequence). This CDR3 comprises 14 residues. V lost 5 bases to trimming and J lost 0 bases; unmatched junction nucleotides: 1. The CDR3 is CASSQGASTDTQYF. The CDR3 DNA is TGTGCCAGTAGTCAGGGGGCTAGCACAGATACGCAGTATTTT.

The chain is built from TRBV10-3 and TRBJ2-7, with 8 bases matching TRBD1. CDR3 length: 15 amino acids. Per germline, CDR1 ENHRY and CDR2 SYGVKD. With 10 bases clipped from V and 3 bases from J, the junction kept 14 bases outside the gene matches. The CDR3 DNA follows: TGTGCCACCGCTAGCCCAGGGGGCGGTTTCTACGAGCAGTACTTC. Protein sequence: CATASPGGGFYEQYF.

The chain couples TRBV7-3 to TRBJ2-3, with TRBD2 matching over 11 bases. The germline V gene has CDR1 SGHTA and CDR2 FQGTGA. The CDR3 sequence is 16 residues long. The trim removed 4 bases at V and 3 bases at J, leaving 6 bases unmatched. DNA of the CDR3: TGTGCCAGCAGCTACCTAGCGGGGGGCGGAACAGATACGCAGTATTTT. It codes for CASSYLAGGGTDTQYF.

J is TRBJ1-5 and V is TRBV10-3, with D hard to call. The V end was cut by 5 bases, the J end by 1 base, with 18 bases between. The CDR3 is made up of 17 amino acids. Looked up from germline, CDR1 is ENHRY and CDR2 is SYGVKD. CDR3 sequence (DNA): TGTGCCATCAGTAACTCCCGTGCGGCAGAAAGCAATCAGCCCCAGCATTTT. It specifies CAISNSRAAESNQPQHF.

The DNA of the CDR3 is TGTGCCAGCAGCGTAGGTGACAGGGGCAATCAGCCCCAGCATTTT. This codes for CASSVGDRGNQPQHF. V usage is TRBV9 and J usage is TRBJ1-5; 7 bases are shared with TRBD1. Germline V gives CDR1 SGDLS, CDR2 YYNGEE. This CDR3 is 15 amino acids long. The junction had 2 bases not matched to a gene; V was cut back by 0 bases and J by 2 bases.

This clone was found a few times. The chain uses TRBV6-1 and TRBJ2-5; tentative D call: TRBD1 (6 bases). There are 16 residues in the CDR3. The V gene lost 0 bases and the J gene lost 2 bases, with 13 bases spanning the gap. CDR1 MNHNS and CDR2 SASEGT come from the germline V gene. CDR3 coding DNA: TGTGCCAGCAGTGAAGCCTGGGACATGTCGCAAGAGACCCAGTACTTC. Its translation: CASSEAWDMSQETQYF.